This T cell receptor beta chain was captured by sequencing in a study of T cell repertoires in cytomegalovirus infection. Study-level information: Selection of CMV epitopes for the study included recently identified HLA-C-restricted and well-studied HLA-B-restricted ones. It was the public TCR beta signatures that indicated both CMV infection and matching HLA type. Study conclusions and caveats: There were carriers of CMV plus the relevant HLA, and cumulative public TCR beta family frequency identified them.

This clonotype came up a few times. What it binds is not known. Each CDR3 protein gets one entry after TCRdb re-called the reads with MiXCR. The sample lists about 700,000 distinct CDR3 sequences, around 35% seen once, with 18% in the top ten. CDR1 and CDR2 (germline): SGHVS, FQNEAQ. CDR3 length: 13 residues. The V end lost 5 bases, the J end lost 8 bases, and 15 bases lay between the germline ends. The TCR originated in a human donor in good health (CMV status not recorded). Some clones in this sample may be carry-over from other donors' samples. The sample consisted of cultured PBMCs, taken from culture after CMV antigen stimulation. The V gene is TRBV7-8, the J gene TRBJ1-1, with TRBD1 as a possible D gene (5 bases). CDR3 bases: TGTGCCAGCAGCAACGCAGGACAATCGGAAGCTTTCTTT. Translating gives CASSNAGQSEAFF.